This T cell receptor beta chain is drawn from a study of cytomegalovirus exposure and HLA in healthy donors. Findings of the study overall: Among the CMV-associated chains, three were confirmed in vitro as specific for CMV antigens. With further analysis later on, most CMV-associated TCR beta chains appeared HLA-restricted.

Use of 60 Vbeta and 13 Jbeta primers characterized the PCR. Original handling: Approximately 12 million of tens of millions of unique TCR beta chains were shared, per a later count. Sequencing was performed with immunoSEQ multiplex PCR; in TCRdb, only in-frame clones are kept and a portion is missing. From that table come the V and J calls and clone size; the DNA was used to work out D and trimming. The table lists about 210,000 clones, about 75% of them singletons. With regard to this clone: No antigen is known for it.

The clonotype originates from a male donor in good health and CMV-seronegative. Material for sequencing was PBMCs.

The CDR3 here is CASRRQGGYEQYF. The CDR3 bases are TGTGCCAGCAGGCGACAGGGAGGCTACGAGCAGTACTTC. J is TRBJ2-7 and V is TRBV28; D is perhaps TRBD1 (7 bases). The CDR3 extends over 13 amino acids. Germline CDR1 reads MDHEN; CDR2 reads SYDVKM. V lost 6 bases and J lost 3, with 12 bases in between.